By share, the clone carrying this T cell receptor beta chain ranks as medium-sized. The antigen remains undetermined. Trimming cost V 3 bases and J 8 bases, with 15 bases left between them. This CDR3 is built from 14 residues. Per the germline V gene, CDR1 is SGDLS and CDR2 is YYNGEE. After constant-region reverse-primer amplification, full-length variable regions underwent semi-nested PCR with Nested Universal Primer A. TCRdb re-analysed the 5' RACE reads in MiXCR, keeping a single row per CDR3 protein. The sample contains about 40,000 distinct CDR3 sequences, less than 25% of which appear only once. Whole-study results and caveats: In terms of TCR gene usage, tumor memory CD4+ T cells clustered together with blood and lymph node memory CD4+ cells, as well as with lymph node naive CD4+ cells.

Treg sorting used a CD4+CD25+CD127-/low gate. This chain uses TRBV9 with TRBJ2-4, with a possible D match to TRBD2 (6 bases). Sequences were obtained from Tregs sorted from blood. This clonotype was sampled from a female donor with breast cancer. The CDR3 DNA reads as TGTGCCAGCAGCGGCGGGGACGGTATAGACATTCAGTACTTC. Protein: CASSGGDGIDIQYF.